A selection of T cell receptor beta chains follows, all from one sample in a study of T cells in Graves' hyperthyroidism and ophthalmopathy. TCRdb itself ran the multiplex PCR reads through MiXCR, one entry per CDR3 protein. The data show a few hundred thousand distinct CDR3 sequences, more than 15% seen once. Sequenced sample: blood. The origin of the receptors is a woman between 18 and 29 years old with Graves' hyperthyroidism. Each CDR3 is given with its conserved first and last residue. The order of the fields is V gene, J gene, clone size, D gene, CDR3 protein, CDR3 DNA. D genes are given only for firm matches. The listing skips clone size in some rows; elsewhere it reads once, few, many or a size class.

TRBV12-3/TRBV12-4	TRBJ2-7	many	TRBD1	CASSLKTGGAEQYF	TGTGCCAGCAGTTTGAAGACAGGGGGCGCCGAGCAGTACTTC
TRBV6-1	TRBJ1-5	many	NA	CASSEIAGLGNQPQHF	TGTGCCAGCAGTGAAATAGCCGGGTTGGGCAATCAGCCCCAGCATTTT
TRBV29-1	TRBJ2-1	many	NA	CSVVGNTYNEQFF	TGCAGCGTTGTAGGCAACACCTACAATGAGCAGTTCTTC
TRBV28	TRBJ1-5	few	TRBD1	CASSLSAWDRDPYSNQPQHF	TGTGCCAGCAGTCTTAGCGCCTGGGACAGGGATCCCTATAGCAATCAGCCCCAGCATTTT
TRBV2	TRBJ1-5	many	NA	CASSRQVTDNQPQHF	TGTGCCAGCAGTAGACAGGTAACGGACAATCAGCCCCAGCATTTT
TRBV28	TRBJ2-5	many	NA	CASSSGPQETQYF	TGTGCCAGCAGTTCTGGACCCCAAGAGACCCAGTACTTC
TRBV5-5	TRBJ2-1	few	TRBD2	CASSMGLRGLARYNEQFF	TGTGCCAGCAGCATGGGGTTACGGGGACTAGCAAGGTACAATGAGCAGTTCTTC
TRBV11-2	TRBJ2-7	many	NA	CASSFGGARYEQYF	TGTGCCAGCAGCTTTGGGGGGGCGCGGTACGAGCAGTACTTC
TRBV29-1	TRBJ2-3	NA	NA	CSGWDPSPDTQYF	TGCAGCGGATGGGACCCTTCTCCAGATACGCAGTATTTT
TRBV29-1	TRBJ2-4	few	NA	CSVEVGPVAKNIQYF	TGCAGCGTTGAAGTCGGCCCGGTGGCCAAAAACATTCAGTACTTC
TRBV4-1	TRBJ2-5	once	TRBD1	CVSSQDRDRHPPRTQYF	TGCGTCAGCAGCCAAGATAGGGACAGACACCCACCTAGGACCCAGTACTTC
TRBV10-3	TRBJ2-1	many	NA	CAISESSSLTFNEQFF	TGTGCCATCAGTGAGTCGAGTAGCCTAACTTTCAATGAGCAGTTCTTC
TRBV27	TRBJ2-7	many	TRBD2	CASSPLFLAGGHEQYF	TGTGCCAGCAGTCCCCTATTTCTAGCGGGAGGACACGAGCAGTACTTC
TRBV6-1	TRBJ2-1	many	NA	CASSELYEQFF	TGTGCCAGCAGTGAATTGTATGAGCAGTTCTTC
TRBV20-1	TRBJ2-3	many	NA	CSAKGGEEVTDTQYF	TGCAGTGCCAAGGGGGGGGAGGAGGTCACAGATACGCAGTATTTT
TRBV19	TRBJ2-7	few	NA	CASSWTRGPYEQYF	TGTGCCAGTAGCTGGACGCGTGGACCTTACGAGCAGTACTTC
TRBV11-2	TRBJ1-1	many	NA	CASSTPRGRGAEAFF	TGTGCCAGCAGCACACCACGGGGAAGGGGGGCTGAAGCTTTCTTT
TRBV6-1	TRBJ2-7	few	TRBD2	CASKYREDLSYEQYF	TGTGCCAGCAAATATCGGGAGGACCTCTCCTACGAGCAGTACTTC
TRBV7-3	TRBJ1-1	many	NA	CASSLTPAPGTEAFF	TGTGCCAGCAGCTTAACCCCGGCGCCGGGCACTGAAGCTTTCTTT
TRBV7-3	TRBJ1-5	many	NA	CASSLNSNQPQHF	TGTGCCAGCAGCTTAAATAGCAATCAGCCCCAGCATTTT
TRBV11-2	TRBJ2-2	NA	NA	CASQGDIAPGELFF	TGTGCCAGCCAAGGGGATATAGCTCCCGGGGAGCTGTTTTTT
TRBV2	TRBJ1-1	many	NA	CASNGYMNTEAFF	TGTGCCAGCAACGGGTACATGAACACTGAAGCTTTCTTT